This TCR beta chain was captured by sequencing in a study of control samples from healthy donors and cancer patients. This clone was counted only a few times. TCRdb's copy holds only in-frame clones and misses some; the assay was immunoSEQ multiplex PCR. The sample includes approximately 120,000 clones, roughly 89% seen only once; the top ten take 15% to 20%. The V gene end was trimmed by 2 bases and the J gene end by 3 bases; junction bases not matched to a gene: 8. The CDR3 runs 17 residues. The germline CDR1 and CDR2 sequences are LNHDA and SQIVND (reference sequence). The sequenced sample was blood. This sequence joins TRBV19 and TRBJ1-5; 9 bases are shared with TRBD1. This receptor was identified in a woman in her 50s in good health. This chain's CDR3 is CASSITGTGRNNQPQHF. The CDR3 region has the DNA TGTGCCAGTAGTATAACCGGGACAGGGCGTAACAATCAGCCCCAGCATTTT. Full variable domain (remainder filled in from reference TRBV19 and TRBJ1-5): DGGITQSPKYLFRKEGQNVTLSCEQNLNHDAMYWYRQDPGQGLRLIYYSQIVNDFQKGDIAEGYSVSREKKESFPLTVTSAQKNPTAFYLCASSITGTGRNNQPQHFGDGTRLSIL.